The TCR beta chain under discussion was sequenced for a study of CD8+ T cells in alopecia areata. General study points: Normal skin's resident alphabeta T cells are also sequenced in scalp samples.

Sequencing relied on a cDNA template that was reverse transcribed from extracted RNA. The assay was immunoSEQ multiplex PCR, and TCRdb's table has in-frame clones only and misses some. The sample has 150,000 to 200,000 clones, 55% to 65% seen once. Per germline, CDR1 SEHNR and CDR2 FQNEAQ (reference sequence). The CDR3 runs to 13 residues. The V end lost 2 bases, the J end lost 5 bases, and 9 bases lay between the germline ends. In the case of this clone: Its target is not known.

The sequence was collected from a human donor in good health. Sequencing was done on a sample of CD4+ T cells sorted from blood. The rearrangement uses TRBV7-9 and TRBJ1-1, with D unclear. CDR3 region: CASSLMTGTEAFF. CDR3 bases: TGTGCCAGCAGCTTAATGACGGGAACTGAAGCTTTCTTT.